Following are 10 T cell receptor beta chains from one sample sequenced in a study of long-term antiretroviral therapy in people with HIV. Runs used v3.0 of the immunoSEQ assay and were done at survey level. TCRdb's table, derived via immunoSEQ multiplex PCR, lists solely in-frame clones and lacks some. The table records about 27,000 clones, roughly 82% of them present only once. The specimen comprised unsorted PBMCs, sampled 0.8 years before starting antiretroviral therapy. These receptor sequences come from a man aged 18-30 years with HIV.

V gene TRBV10-3 combines with J gene TRBJ1-2; tentative D call: TRBD1 (6 bases). CDR1 and CDR2 (germline): ENHRY, SYGVKD. Trimming left V 2 bases short and J 2 bases short, with 18 bases between. This CDR3 contains 17 residues. The CDR3 DNA reads as TGTGCCATCAGTGAGGGACGGGGGGCAGGGCACAACTATGGCTACACCTTC. Its protein product is CAISEGRGAGHNYGYTF.

The V call is TRBV28, the J call TRBJ1-1; 7 nucleotides match TRBD1. Germline V gene sequence: CDR1 MDHEN, CDR2 SYDVKM. With 7 bases clipped from V and 1 base from J, the junction kept 9 bases outside the gene matches. The CDR3 covers 15 residues. CDR3 nucleotides: TGTGCCAGCATCCTAGTCCAGGGGGGGAACACTGAAGCTTTCTTT. This encodes CASILVQGGNTEAFF.

CDR3 coding DNA: TGTGCCATCAGCGAGCAGACAGGGGGCGCATTCTATGGCTACACCTTC. Encoded protein: CAISEQTGGAFYGYTF. V is TRBV10-3 and J is TRBJ1-2; 10 nucleotides line up with TRBD1. The CDR3 runs to 16 residues. Trimming removed 6 bases from V and 4 bases from J; junction bases left unmatched: 11. From germline, CDR1 is ENHRY and CDR2 SYGVKD.

This clone was seen a few times. Other DNA variants within this sample encode the same CDR3. The chain is built from TRBV4-1 and TRBJ1-1; D is unclear. Germline CDR1 and CDR2: MGHRA and YSYEKL. The V end lost 1 base, the J end lost 1 base, and 10 bases lay between the germline ends. The CDR3 contains 15 residues. CDR3 nucleotide sequence: TGCGCCAGCAGCCAAGGAGGGCCTTCGAACACTGAAGCTTTCTTT. Its protein product is CASSQGGPSNTEAFF.

V usage is TRBV5-8 and J usage is TRBJ1-4; TRBD1 matches 10 bases. The CDR3 spans 16 residues. In germline, CDR1 is SGHTS, CDR2 YDEGEE. Trimming cost V 4 bases and J 7 bases; bases outside gene matches: 10. CDR3 coding DNA: TGTGCCAGCAGCCACCGGGACAGGGGTCTGTTTGAAAAACTGTTTTTT. This encodes CASSHRDRGLFEKLFF.

This rearrangement joins TRBV28 to TRBJ2-7; 7 positions agree with TRBD1. The CDR3 is made up of 15 amino acids. Germline V gives CDR1 MDHEN, CDR2 SYDVKM. V lost 6 bases to trimming and J lost 4 bases; unmatched junction nucleotides: 12. The CDR3 region is CASRGHRGAYYEQYF. CDR3 bases: TGTGCCAGCAGGGGGCACAGGGGCGCTTATTACGAGCAGTACTTC.

This chain links TRBV2 with TRBJ2-5, with 7 bases fitting TRBD1. The germline gives CDR1 SNHLY, CDR2 FYNNEI. The CDR3 is 16 amino acids. V was clipped by 7 bases and J by 0 bases; unmatched bases: 11. CDR3 region: CASIRGTGANQETQYF. The CDR3 DNA sequence: TGTGCCAGCATTCGAGGAACAGGGGCCAACCAAGAGACCCAGTACTTC.

This clone has only one observation. The rearrangement joins TRBV7-9 to TRBJ2-5, with TRBD2 as a possible D gene (7 bases). The CDR3 is 14 residues long. The germline CDR1 and CDR2 sequences are SEHNR and FQNEAQ (reference sequence). The V end was cut by 0 bases, the J end by 8 bases, with 13 bases between. This CDR3 is CASSLAGGLATQYF. The CDR3 DNA follows: TGTGCCAGCAGCTTAGCCGGGGGGCTGGCCACCCAGTACTTC.

The chain is built from TRBV28 and TRBJ1-2; no reliable D call. The CDR3 extends over 13 amino acids. CDR1 MDHEN and CDR2 SYDVKM come from the germline V gene. V lost 2 bases and J 8 bases, leaving 12 bases between the germline ends. CDR3 sequence reads: CASSLNPTQGYTF. DNA of the CDR3: TGTGCCAGCAGTTTAAATCCAACGCAGGGCTACACCTTC.

J is TRBJ1-5 and V is TRBV6-6; no clear D. Looked up from germline, CDR1 is MNHNY and CDR2 is SVGAGI (reference sequence). The V gene lost 6 bases and the J gene lost 2 bases, with 11 bases spanning the gap. The CDR3 runs 14 residues. The chain's CDR3 is CASRPQVGNQPQHF. The CDR3 region has the DNA TGTGCCAGCAGGCCCCAGGTGGGCAATCAGCCCCAGCATTTT.